This record looks at one T cell receptor beta chain sequence and its context. Its antigen has not been determined. This may come from a read error, since a much larger clone is one base off. This specimen belongs to a study of tumor-infiltrating lymphocytes in primary liver carcinoma (dated by TCRdb to between 2016 and 2019). In terms of the full investigation: Roughly five patients with histopathologically diagnosed primary liver carcinoma underwent surgical resection in China between late 2015 and 2016. The five patients, three men and two women aged 30 to 69 years, had hepatocellular carcinoma (four) or combined HCC and intrahepatic cholangiocarcinoma (one). The tumors of the five patients were staged as T1-T3 N0M0, with maximum diameters ranging from roughly 4 to 10 cm. Each sample produced roughly 3.65 to 7.5 million productive TCRbeta reads, and read depth showed no significant difference between tissue types. TCRbeta repertoire sequencing, expression microarrays and whole-exome sequencing were combined in the study across five regions of each liver tumor, with adjacent normal tissue and blood also included. A total of around 35 specimens from 5 patients, comprising some 25 tumor regions, 5 adjacent noncancerous liver tissues and 5 peripheral blood samples, were covered by TCRbeta repertoire sequencing. High reproducibility was observed for the technical replicate repertoires, with mean shared-clone rates around 0.89 and correlation coefficients above 0.95. Study-wide findings and limitations: With just five or six patients in the study, the authors point out that the findings should be validated in a larger study. Repertoire overlap was higher between tumor regions (mean around 36%) than tumor-adjacent (17%) or tumor-blood (approximately 15%) pairs, consistent with antigen-driven expansion. Compared with blood, tumors had a significantly larger share of the repertoire taken up by the top 250 clones (p = 0.039). Because sequencing covered only the TCR beta chain and unpaired alpha chains were not captured, true repertoire diversity is likely underestimated. Because the samples were bulk and unsorted, CD4+ and CD8+ T cell repertoires could not be compared.

There are 11 amino acids in the CDR3, from cysteine to phenylalanine inclusive. The only DNA kept is the CDR3, 33 bases in frame from the first base. V is clipped by 7 bases and J by 9 bases, and the sequence between their germline boundaries is 12 bases long. From the germline V gene, CDR1 is MNHNS and CDR2 is SASEGT. Starting from 450 to 500 ng total RNA, TCRbeta-specific cDNA was produced by reverse transcription with a constant-region primer and ProtoScript II reverse transcriptase. Three nested multiplex PCR rounds, following a slightly modified ARM-PCR procedure, were used to build the TCRbeta libraries. The first two PCR rounds used multiplex TRBV1-TRBV30 forward primers with a Cbeta reverse primer, each for 10 cycles. A final 25-cycle PCR with Deep VentR polymerase added sample barcodes and Illumina adapters. Amplicons of 200-500 bp were gel-purified with a QIAquick gel extraction kit before sequencing. An Illumina HiSeq 2500 was used to sequence the TCRbeta amplicons with 250-bp paired-end reads. As for the authors' bioinformatics: Quality trimming of reads was performed with Trimmomatic v0.33, and paired reads were merged with FLASH v1.2.11 so that full CDR3 sequences could be recovered. MiGEC v1.2.1b assigned V, D and J germline segments to the rearranged TCRbeta sequences. VDJtools v1.0.0 computed clonotype statistics and Shannon-Wiener diversity indices. To cut down on sampling bias, every analysis after diversity analysis relied on just the 250 most abundant clonotypes from each sample. TCRdb reprocessing: public reads trimmed at Q25 with fastp, clones called with MiXCR, in-frame beta chains kept. Under each unique CDR3 protein, matching rows form one entry showing the most common genes and DNA. TCRdb, not the authors, supplied the V and J calls. This sample holds fewer than 400,000 distinct CDR3 sequences; around 50% were observed only once. The ten largest clonotypes hold over 15% of the sample.

TRIzol reagent was used to extract blood RNA from unsorted whole blood, while the DNeasy Blood & Tissue kit provided the germline DNA. At the time of sampling, the patients were treatment-naive and had chronic HBV infection. Before surgery, four milliliters of peripheral blood were collected into K2EDTA tubes. The source of this sequence is a woman under 40 with primary liver carcinoma and hepatitis B virus infection. Specimen: peripheral blood. The sequence links TRBV6-1 to TRBJ2-5; the D gene is perhaps TRBD1, from 5 matching bases. The DNA is TGTGCCAGCAAGTTGGGGCAGGCCCAGTACTTC. It specifies CASKLGQAQYF.